These 17 T cell receptor beta chains share one sample of origin, sequenced in a study of OX40 agonist ivuxolimab in advanced cancers. Sequencing used immunoSEQ multiplex PCR; TCRdb keeps in-frame clones, though not all of them. The sample contains about 14,000 clones, about 78% of which appear only once. The sequenced sample was CD4+ or CD8+ T cells sorted from blood, obtained in a trial of the OX40 agonist ivuxolimab. Source of these receptors: an adult with an advanced solid tumor such as melanoma, head and neck, liver or kidney cancer.

The V and J genes are TRBV28 and TRBJ2-5; 10 bases are shared with TRBD2. CDR1 and CDR2 (germline): MDHEN, SYDVKM. The CDR3 spans 14 residues. The J segment lost 5 bases and the V segment lost 8 bases, leaving 8 bases of the junction unmatched. The CDR3: CASLIAGGGETQYF. CDR3 DNA: TGTGCCAGCCTAATAGCGGGAGGCGGGGAGACCCAGTACTTC.

The chain couples TRBV27 to TRBJ2-2; perhaps TRBD1 as D (6 bases). Trimming took 11 bases from V and 4 from J, leaving 11 bases between them. This CDR3 contains 12 residues. CDR1 MNHEY and CDR2 SMNVEV come from the germline V gene (reference sequence). As DNA, the CDR3 is TGTGCCTCTTCAGGGGCCACCGGGGAGCTGTTTTTT. This gives the protein CASSGATGELFF.

In DNA, the CDR3 is TGTGCCAGCAGTCACGGACCCGCGGAGTACTTC. Amino acid sequence: CASSHGPAEYF. The chain is built from TRBV5-6 and TRBJ2-7; unclear D gene. Germline-derived CDR1 and CDR2 are SGHDT and YYEEEE. Between the trimmed V and J ends, which lost 5 bases and 11 bases, there was a span of 14 bases. There are 11 residues in the CDR3.

V gene TRBV4-1 combines with J gene TRBJ2-3; 9 bases agree with TRBD1. The germline V gene has CDR1 MGHRA and CDR2 YSYEKL. The CDR3 totals 17 residues. V lost 4 bases to trimming and J lost 1 base; unmatched junction nucleotides: 9. The CDR3, as DNA: TGCGCCAGCAGCCCTTCGCCGGGACAGGGACGCACAGATACGCAGTATTTT. The encoded protein is CASSPSPGQGRTDTQYF.

This clone was seen a few times. V is TRBV11-2 and J is TRBJ2-7, with no clear D. The CDR3 is made up of 16 amino acids. Deletions cut 1 base from V and 2 bases from J, with 15 bases between. The V gene's germline CDR1 is SGHAT and CDR2 FQNNGV. In nucleotides, the CDR3 is TGTGCCAGCAGCTTAGGTGTTTGGGATAGTCCCTACGAGCAGTACTTC. Translation gives CASSLGVWDSPYEQYF.

This rearrangement joins TRBV7-2 to TRBJ2-3; no clear D gene. Per germline, CDR1 SGHTA and CDR2 FQGNSA. V was cut by 3 bases and J by 0 bases, with 1 base left in between. The CDR3 consists of 12 residues. The CDR3 DNA reads as TGTGCCAGCAGCTTTAGCACAGATACGCAGTATTTT. Residues: CASSFSTDTQYF.

V and J are TRBV10-3 and TRBJ1-2; TRBD1 might be the D (5 bases). The V gene's germline CDR1 is ENHRY and CDR2 SYGVKD. Trimming pared 10 bases from V and 4 bases from J, leaving 22 bases between. The CDR3 runs 15 residues. The CDR3 sequence is CASSVHTGTAYGYTF. The CDR3 DNA reads TGTGCCAGCAGCGTACATACAGGCACTGCCTATGGCTACACCTTC.

This chain joins TRBV29-1 and TRBJ2-1, with D possibly matching TRBD1 (5 bases). From germline, CDR1 is SQVTM and CDR2 ANQGSEA. This CDR3 spans 10 amino acids. Deletions cut 4 bases from V and 9 bases from J, with 7 bases between. CDR3 sequence reads: CSVGGGEQFF. In DNA form, the CDR3 reads TGCAGCGTTGGGGGCGGTGAGCAGTTCTTC.

This chain uses TRBV5-4 with TRBJ2-1; D is perhaps TRBD2 (6 bases). Deletions cut 2 bases from V and 9 bases from J, with 24 bases between. In germline, CDR1 is SGHNT, CDR2 YYREEE (reference sequence). The CDR3 loop spans 17 amino acids. The CDR3 nucleotides are TGTGCCAGCAGCTTTATGGGTTCGTGGGAGGAACTTGGTGAGCAGTTCTTC. This gives the protein CASSFMGSWEELGEQFF.

This clone showed up many times. The V and J genes are TRBV18 and TRBJ2-7, with 7 bases matching TRBD1. The junction had 3 bases not matched to a gene; V was cut back by 4 bases and J by 3 bases. Germline-derived CDR1 and CDR2 are KGHSH and LQKENI. The CDR3 length is 13 residues. CDR3 sequence reads: CASSRTGVYEQYF. DNA of the CDR3: TGTGCCAGCTCACGGACAGGAGTCTACGAGCAGTACTTC.

This clone was found a few times. The chain employs TRBV27 and TRBJ2-1; D possibly uses TRBD1 or TRBD2 (5 bases each). V gave up 5 bases and J gave up 4 bases, with 18 bases separating them. The germline V gene has CDR1 MNHEY and CDR2 SMNVEV (reference sequence). The CDR3 covers 16 residues. CDR3 nucleotide sequence: TGTGCCAGCAGTAAATCCTCGGGACCGCTATACAATGAGCAGTTCTTC. This sequence encodes CASSKSSGPLYNEQFF.

This clone is termed medium-sized. The chain combines TRBV7-9 with TRBJ1-1; D unclear. The CDR3 is 12 residues long. Germline CDR1 SEHNR, CDR2 FQNEAQ (reference sequence). Trimming shortened V by 4 bases and J by 6 bases, and 9 bases separated the two germline ends. CDR3 residues: CASSWGGSEAFF. CDR3 coding DNA: TGTGCCAGCAGCTGGGGAGGATCTGAAGCTTTCTTT.

The V gene is TRBV7-3, the J gene TRBJ2-1, with unresolved D. The length of the CDR3 is 18 residues. CDR1 is SGHTA and CDR2 is FQGTGA in the germline V gene. Trimming took 1 base from V and 4 from J, leaving 20 bases between them. The chain's CDR3 is CASSLNPSLIDPYNEQFF. The CDR3 DNA reads TGTGCCAGCAGCTTAAACCCAAGCCTCATAGACCCTTACAATGAGCAGTTCTTC.

This sequence joins TRBV6-4 and TRBJ2-3, with D perhaps matching TRBD1 or TRBD2 (5 bases each). V was clipped by 3 bases and J by 3 bases, with 7 bases between them. The CDR3 covers 13 residues. Germline lookup yields CDR1 MRHNA and CDR2 SNTAGT. CDR3 amino acids: CASSEGVTDTQYF. The CDR3 nucleotides are TGTGCCAGCAGTGAGGGGGTTACAGATACGCAGTATTTT.

The V gene is TRBV30, the J gene TRBJ2-1; 7 bases agree with TRBD1. CDR3 length: 15 residues. Germline V CDR1 and CDR2: GTSNPN, SVGIG (reference sequence). J lost 4 bases, V lost 2 bases, and 8 bases had no gene match. CDR3 nucleotides: TGTGCCTGGAGTAGGGGGCTCCTCTTATACAATGAGCAGTTCTTC. Protein product: CAWSRGLLLYNEQFF.

This clone ranks as medium-sized. The genes are TRBV30 and TRBJ2-7; D is perhaps TRBD2 (6 bases). The CDR3 has 12 residues. The germline CDR1 and CDR2 sequences are GTSNPN and SVGIG (reference sequence). V lost 4 bases and J lost 3, with 10 bases in between. This chain's CDR3 is CAWTPGVYEQYF. For the CDR3, the DNA is TGTGCCTGGACCCCGGGGGTCTACGAGCAGTACTTC.

The genes are TRBV6-6 and TRBJ1-4, with 7 bases matching TRBD1. Looked up from germline, CDR1 is MNHNY and CDR2 is SVGAGI (reference sequence). The ends lost 5 bases at V and 4 bases at J; junction bases unmatched: 4. The CDR3 contains 14 residues. The CDR3 loop is CASSEGQINEKLFF. For the CDR3, the DNA is TGTGCCAGCAGTGAGGGACAGATTAATGAAAAACTGTTTTTT.